Below, 28 T cell receptor beta chains from the same sample are listed, as sequenced in a study of metastatic and nonmetastatic thyroid tumors. Each patient came to thyroid surgery without any prior treatment (of any kind). TCRdb reprocessed the PCR reads via MiXCR. In the table there are about 20,000 clones, less than 20% of which are singletons. Sequenced: blood. The receptors were sampled from a female donor with papillary thyroid cancer or a benign thyroid nodule (not recorded which). Some clones in this sample may be carry-over from other donors' samples.

This clone was seen ten or more times. The chain employs TRBV15 and TRBJ2-3; D call uncertain. Trimming took 0 bases from V and 0 from J, leaving 7 bases between them. This CDR3 contains 15 residues. Looked up from germline, CDR1 is LNHNV and CDR2 is YYDKDF (reference sequence). The CDR3 DNA reads TGTGCCACCAGCAGAGATGGGATGAGCACAGATACGCAGTATTTT. Translating gives CATSRDGMSTDTQYF.

The chain combines TRBV2 with TRBJ1-1; unclear D gene. Germline V gene sequence: CDR1 SNHLY, CDR2 FYNNEI. Between the trimmed V and J ends, which lost 0 bases and 1 base, there was a span of 12 bases. The CDR3 has 16 amino acids. Here the CDR3 reads CASSEALIAGNTEAFF. The CDR3 nucleotides read TGTGCCAGCAGTGAAGCGCTTATAGCGGGGAACACTGAAGCTTTCTTT. The whole variable domain, remainder taken from reference TRBV2 and TRBJ1-1, is EPEVTQTPSHQVTQMGQEVILRCVPISNHLYFYWYRQILGQKVEFLVSFYNNEISEKSEIFDDQFSVERPDGSNFTLKIRSTKLEDSAMYFCASSEALIAGNTEAFFGQGTRLTVV.

This clone was recorded at least ten times. The chain employs TRBV11-2 and TRBJ2-2, with 10 bases fitting TRBD2. CDR1 and CDR2 (germline): SGHAT, FQNNGV. Unmatched junction bases numbered 8, after V lost 4 bases and J lost 6 bases. CDR3 size: 16 residues. The CDR3 sequence: CASSSQAGGRSGELFF. The CDR3, as DNA: TGTGCCAGCAGCTCTCAAGCGGGAGGGAGGTCCGGGGAGCTGTTTTTT.

In this sample, this clone turned up many times. The chain couples TRBV7-9 to TRBJ1-2; D may be TRBD1 (5 bases). Germline V gene lookup returns CDR1 SEHNR and CDR2 FQNEAQ (reference sequence). This CDR3 region has 18 residues. The ends were cut back, 7 bases at V and 4 bases at J, with 28 bases in the middle. The CDR3 loop is CASTENRDLGLFGYGYTF. The CDR3 DNA is TGTGCCAGCACCGAAAACCGGGACTTAGGGTTATTTGGCTATGGCTACACCTTC.

This clone was detected ten times or more. This chain connects TRBV7-3 to TRBJ2-1; D may match TRBD1 or TRBD2 (5 bases each). CDR1 and CDR2 from the germline V gene are SGHTA and FQGTGA. Trimming stripped 5 bases from V and 5 bases from J, with 16 bases between. The CDR3 spans 15 residues. The CDR3 reads CASSRDRGVNNEQFF. Written as DNA, the CDR3 is TGTGCCAGCAGCCGCGACAGAGGGGTTAACAATGAGCAGTTCTTC.

This clone was seen at least ten times. The CDR3 nucleotides read TGCGCCAGCTGGGTTGGAGACAGGACGAACACTGAAGCTTTCTTT. This gives the protein CASWVGDRTNTEAFF. This chain connects TRBV5-1 to TRBJ1-1; possible D gene TRBD1, 6 bases. CDR3 length equals 15 residues. Germline loops: CDR1 SGHRS, CDR2 YFSETQ. V gave up 7 bases and J gave up 1 base, with 17 bases separating them.

This clone is medium-sized. The chain carries TRBV20-1 and TRBJ2-1; D possibly matches TRBD1 or TRBD2 (5 bases each). Germline V gene sequence: CDR1 DFQATT, CDR2 SNEGSKA (reference sequence). Trimming pared 4 bases from V and 1 base from J, leaving 17 bases between. The CDR3 loop spans 16 amino acids. This chain's CDR3 is CSAISGTTSSYNEQFF. In DNA form, the CDR3 reads TGCAGTGCTATTTCCGGGACCACATCTTCCTACAATGAGCAGTTCTTC.

This clone was counted many times. The gene calls are TRBV20-1 and TRBJ2-3; 8 bases agree with TRBD2. This CDR3 has 15 residues. Trimming took 3 bases from V and 6 from J; bases not matched to a gene: 11. Germline CDR1 DFQATT, CDR2 SNEGSKA (reference sequence). The CDR3 spells CSARSATSVLDTQYF. The DNA of the CDR3 is TGCAGTGCTAGGTCGGCGACTAGCGTTCTGGATACGCAGTATTTT.

This clone was seen a handful of times. The CDR3 spells CASSQGLGQPGSHTF. CDR3 nucleotides: TGTGCCAGCAGCCAAGGCTTAGGACAGCCGGGGAGTCACACCTTC. The chain combines TRBV3-1 with TRBJ1-2; possibly TRBD1 for D (6 bases). CDR3 length: 15 residues. V was cut by 1 base and J by 12 bases, with 21 bases left in between. Germline V gives CDR1 LGHDT, CDR2 YNNKEL (reference sequence).

On this clone: Without the conserved terminal phenylalanine or tryptophan, this CDR3 likely stems from a read error. V usage is TRBV2 and J usage is TRBJ2-6, with 8 bases matching TRBD1. This CDR3 region has 19 residues. Trimming took 5 bases from V and 1 from J; bases not matched to a gene: 13. Germline CDR1 reads SNHLY; CDR2 reads FYNNEI. The CDR3 bases are TGTGCCAGCAGTAAGCAGGGGGCCCGGGGCCCTTCTGGGGCCAACGTCCTGACTCTC. The encoded protein is CASSKQGARGPSGANVLTL.

This clone occurred many times. V usage is TRBV9 and J usage is TRBJ2-1; D is undetermined. Trimming took off 0 bases at V and 4 bases at J, with 11 bases between the two ends. In germline, CDR1 is SGDLS, CDR2 YYNGEE. This CDR3 region has 15 residues. The CDR3 region is CASSVVSLPYNEQFF. Written as DNA, the CDR3 is TGTGCCAGCAGCGTAGTTAGCCTACCATACAATGAGCAGTTCTTC.

This clone was counted ten times or more. The rearrangement joins TRBV5-1 to TRBJ2-7; D unclear. Germline CDR1 and CDR2: SGHRS and YFSETQ. This CDR3 contains 13 residues. V dropped 4 bases and J dropped 0 bases, with 8 bases sitting between them. The CDR3 coding sequence is TGCGCCAGCAGCCAAGACAACTCCTACGAGCAGTACTTC. Its protein product is CASSQDNSYEQYF.

This clone came up a few times. V usage is TRBV28 and J usage is TRBJ1-4; perhaps TRBD1 as D (6 bases). The CDR3 is made up of 15 amino acids. The germline gives CDR1 MDHEN, CDR2 SYDVKM. Trimming cost V 11 bases and J 2 bases, with 18 bases left between them. This CDR3 reads CACKRGSATNEKLFF. The CDR3 bases are TGTGCCTGCAAAAGGGGGAGCGCGACTAATGAAAAACTGTTTTTT.

This clone has just one count. This chain uses TRBV6-1 with TRBJ1-6; 10 bases agree with TRBD1. The CDR3 extends over 15 amino acids. Germline V CDR1 and CDR2: MNHNS, SASEGT. V shed 7 bases, J shed 8 bases, and the junction held 8 bases outside the gene matches. The CDR3 bases are TGTGCCAGCAACCTCGACAGGGGGCAAGATTCACCCCTCCACTTT. As protein: CASNLDRGQDSPLHF.

Many counts were recorded for this clone. This chain links TRBV12-5 with TRBJ2-1; D possibly corresponds to TRBD1 (6 bases). V was pared by 3 bases and J by 1 base, with 28 bases between. Germline CDR1 is LGHNT and CDR2 is FRNRAP. This CDR3 is built from 21 residues. For the CDR3, the DNA is TGTGCTAGTGGTTTCGTCCGGCGTAGACCGACGGGTAGGGGGTCCTACAATGAGCAGTTCTTC. It encodes CASGFVRRRPTGRGSYNEQFF.

The sample holds many counts of this clone. This sequence joins TRBV6-2 or TRBV6-3 and TRBJ1-5, with TRBD1 matching 8 bases. The CDR3 length is 15 residues. The V gene end was trimmed by 11 bases and the J gene end by 4 bases; junction bases not matched to a gene: 13. Germline V gene data show CDR1 as MNHEY and CDR2 as SVGEGT. The CDR3 region has the DNA TGTGCCGCCCAGGACGGGCAGGGGGCTAATCAGCCCCAGCATTTT. This codes for CAAQDGQGANQPQHF.

This clone was seen repeatedly, ten times or more. V usage is TRBV30 and J usage is TRBJ1-2, with D perhaps matching TRBD1 (6 bases). CDR3 length equals 15 residues. V lost 2 bases, J lost 8 bases, and 21 bases lay in between. Germline CDR1 and CDR2: GTSNPN and SVGIG (reference sequence). CDR3 sequence reads: CAWSPYGPGQGGYTF. Here the CDR3 DNA reads TGTGCCTGGAGTCCATATGGGCCGGGCCAGGGGGGCTACACCTTC.

The CDR3 protein is CASSLRDEQYF. CDR3 nucleotides: TGCGCCAGCAGCCTTCGGGACGAGCAGTACTTC. J is TRBJ2-7 and V is TRBV5-1; D unresolved. Germline CDR1 is SGHRS and CDR2 is YFSETQ. This CDR3 comprises 11 residues. V lost 4 bases and J lost 5, with 7 bases in between.

This clone occurred many times. V gene TRBV5-1 combines with J gene TRBJ2-3; D gene ambiguous. Germline loops: CDR1 SGHRS, CDR2 YFSETQ. V was cut by 1 base and J by 3 bases, with 6 bases left in between. This CDR3 is 13 amino acids long. Here the CDR3 DNA reads TGCGCCAGCAGCTTGTATGGGACAGATACGCAGTATTTT. Translating it yields CASSLYGTDTQYF.

Comments on this clone: The junction does not match germline at one end; this may be a read error. The J gene is TRBJ2-1, the V gene TRBV19; 7 nucleotides agree with TRBD2. Germline V gene data show CDR1 as LNHDA and CDR2 as SQIVND (reference sequence). The CDR3 sequence is 16 residues long. The CDR3 DNA reads as TGTTCCAGTAGTACAACTATCGGGGGGATCTACAATGAGCAGTTCTTC. Its translation is CSSSTTIGGIYNEQFF.

V and J are TRBV6-4 and TRBJ2-3; 11 nucleotides match TRBD2. The CDR3 consists of 15 residues. V trimming: 0 bases; J trimming: 4 bases; junction bases outside the gene matches: 0. CDR1 and CDR2 (germline): MRHNA, SNTAGT. CDR3 sequence (DNA): TGTGCCAGCAGTGACTCTAGCGGGGGGGCAGATACGCAGTATTTT. As protein: CASSDSSGGADTQYF.

The rearrangement links TRBV28 to TRBJ2-7, with D perhaps matching TRBD2 (6 bases). This CDR3 region has 14 residues. Germline V lookup: CDR1 MDHEN, CDR2 SYDVKM. The V gene lost 6 bases and the J gene lost 0 bases, with 12 bases spanning the gap. The CDR3 spells CASSTAGNSYEQYF. CDR3 nucleotides: TGTGCCAGCAGCACGGCGGGGAACTCCTACGAGCAGTACTTC.

This clone occurred many times. This sequence joins TRBV2 and TRBJ1-4; 7 bases line up with TRBD1. The junction had 7 bases not matched to a gene; V was cut back by 6 bases and J by 6 bases. Germline CDR1 SNHLY, CDR2 FYNNEI. The CDR3 spans 14 residues. Written as DNA, the CDR3 is TGTGCCAGCAGCCTCGACAGGGTCGATGAAAAACTGTTTTTT. The encoded protein is CASSLDRVDEKLFF.

The chain employs TRBV20-1 and TRBJ1-6, with 10 positions matching TRBD1. V dropped 5 bases and J dropped 7; count of bases not matched to a gene: 8. The length of the CDR3 is 15 residues. Germline-derived CDR1 and CDR2 are DFQATT and SNEGSKA (reference sequence). The CDR3 loop reads CSAEPGQGWNSPLHF. The CDR3 DNA sequence: TGCAGTGCTGAACCGGGACAGGGGTGGAATTCACCCCTCCACTTT.

The sample holds many counts of this clone. V gene TRBV5-1 combines with J gene TRBJ2-2, with D tentatively TRBD1 or TRBD2 (6 bases each). The germline gives CDR1 SGHRS, CDR2 YFSETQ. The CDR3 totals 16 residues. Trimming took off 3 bases at V and 6 bases at J, with 18 bases between the two ends. The CDR3 protein is CASSSIVGGFAGELFF. The CDR3 DNA sequence: TGCGCCAGCAGCTCAATAGTAGGGGGGTTCGCCGGGGAGCTGTTTTTT. The full variable domain, its missing parts supplied by reference TRBV5-1 and TRBJ2-2, is KAGVTQTPRYLIKTRGQQVTLSCSPISGHRSVSWYQQTPGQGLQFLFEYFSETQRNKGNFPGRFSGRQFSNSRSEMNVSTLELGDSALYLCASSSIVGGFAGELFFGEGSRLTVL.

In its sample, this clone was seen many times. The V and J genes are TRBV4-1 and TRBJ1-2; unclear D gene. Looked up from germline, CDR1 is MGHRA and CDR2 is YSYEKL. Trimming left V 0 bases short and J 0 bases short, with 14 bases between. CDR3 size: 17 residues. In nucleotides, the CDR3 is TGCGCCAGCAGCCAAGATGAAGAAACGGAAGCTAACTATGGCTACACCTTC. As protein: CASSQDEETEANYGYTF.

The chain is built from TRBV4-1 and TRBJ2-5; a weak D match, TRBD2 (5 bases). The CDR3 is 15 amino acids. V lost 4 bases to trimming and J lost 3 bases, with 15 bases between them. Germline assignment: CDR1 MGHRA and CDR2 YSYEKL. The CDR3, as DNA: TGCGCCAGCAGCCCCGGGAACTCGCTCAAAGAGACCCAGTACTTC. Translation gives CASSPGNSLKETQYF.

The V call is TRBV12-3 or TRBV12-4, the J call TRBJ1-2; TRBD1 aligns across 7 bases. Trimming removed 5 bases from V and 12 bases from J; junction bases left unmatched: 6. The CDR3 runs to 11 residues. CDR3 loop: CASSAGTENTF. The CDR3 DNA reads as TGTGCCAGCAGTGCCGGGACAGAGAACACCTTC.